A single T cell receptor (beta chain) is shown here with its context. Other DNA sequences in the same sample also yield this CDR3. This record belongs to a study of shared clonotypes between healthy human individuals. Across several immunoSEQ plates, the genomic DNA of each subset was split evenly. The authors' processing: Junction-only sequences produced by ImmunoSEQ had no quality scores, so filtering differed. The data were produced by immunoSEQ multiplex PCR, yet TCRdb's version contains in-frame clones alone and is incomplete. From that table come the V and J calls and clone size; the DNA was used to work out D and trimming. In the table there are millions of clones, about 92% of which are singletons. Sequenced material: naive CD4+ T cells sorted from blood. As for subset: CD45RA+ positively selected. The TCR comes from a young man in good health.

The CDR3 here is CASSLALLYNEQFF. The CDR3 DNA is TGTGCCAGCAGCTTAGCGTTATTATACAATGAGCAGTTCTTC. V usage is TRBV7-9 and J usage is TRBJ2-1, with D unclear. V lost 0 bases and J lost 4, with 7 bases in between. Germline CDR1 SEHNR, CDR2 FQNEAQ (reference sequence). The CDR3 runs to 14 residues.